This T cell receptor beta chain was profiled in a study of early T cells in non-severe SARS-CoV-2 infection. The overall study: With bulk RNA from unsorted whole blood as input, sequencing yielded unpaired chains. Findings and caveats of the study: VDJdb matches were skewed toward anti-spike CD8 T cell responses.

In the library, individual cDNA molecules carried attached unique molecular identifiers. Via MiXCR, TCRdb re-called the 5' RACE reads, giving one row per CDR3 protein. The table lists approximately 39,000 distinct CDR3 sequences, about 4.5% of them singletons. The table lists this clonotype with a few counts. The antigen is unknown. The CDR3 is 14 residues long. The germline V gene has CDR1 SGHRS and CDR2 YFSETQ. The germline V and J ends were trimmed by 2 bases and 2 bases, with 8 bases remaining between them. The TCR comes from an adult who was a healthcare worker with PCR-confirmed SARS-CoV-2 infection or an uninfected control (not recorded which). The sequencing sample was made of whole blood. This chain joins TRBV5-1 and TRBJ1-3; D gene ambiguous. The CDR3 loop reads CASSLEEPGNTIYF. As DNA, the CDR3 is TGCGCCAGCAGCTTAGAGGAACCTGGAAACACCATATATTTT.